Below, 15 T cell receptor beta chains from the same sample are listed, as sequenced in a study of low-dose radiotherapy and immunotherapy resistance in tumors. TRAV- and TRBV-specific primers were used for first-strand cDNA, which covered alpha and beta chains. The authors amplified TCRs for about 18 PCR cycles with a constant-region primer and a V-primer adapter. TCRdb processed the reads anew with MiXCR; each CDR3 protein has one entry. The table has tens of thousands of distinct CDR3 sequences, 25% seen once. The time point is: after trial treatment. Documented treatment: LDRT plus nivolumab, ipilimumab, low-dose cyclophosphamide and aspirin (RACIN trial). The sequences come from PBMCs, collected after low-dose radiotherapy plus immunotherapy. The receptors here all came from a male donor with prostate cancer.

This clonotype was observed once. A much larger clone is a single base away; this may be a read error. The rearrangement uses TRBV21-1 and TRBJ2-1; the D call TRBD1 from the table was never checked on the DNA. TRBV21-1 is a pseudogene locus. The CDR3 is 14 amino acids. The CDR3 here is CASINRQSVDEQFF. For the CDR3, the DNA is TGTGCCAGCATCAACCGACAGTCTGTCGATGAGCAGTTCTTC.

The sample holds many counts of this clonotype. A read error may produce the germline difference seen at one junction end. The V and J genes are TRBV29-1 and TRBJ2-7; 7 bases match TRBD2. The CDR3 totals 16 residues. Germline V lookup: CDR1 SQVTM, CDR2 ANQGSEA. The CDR3 DNA reads TGCAGCGTCGAAGCGGGACCTTCGTCGGGGGCCTACGAGCAGTACTTC. Encoded protein: CSVEAGPSSGAYEQYF.

The rearrangement links TRBV7-2 to TRBJ2-1; unclear D gene. The germline V gene has CDR1 SGHTA and CDR2 FQGNSA. The CDR3 sequence is 15 residues long. Trimming shortened V by 5 bases and J by 0 bases, and 11 bases separated the two germline ends. The DNA of the CDR3 is TGTGCCAGCAGCCACGATCAGATCTCCTACAATGAGCAGTTCTTC. Protein sequence: CASSHDQISYNEQFF.

At least ten counts were recorded for this clonotype. The V call is TRBV2, the J call TRBJ2-7; TRBD1 matches 9 bases. CDR3 length: 14 amino acids. J gave up 0 bases and V 6 bases, and 3 bases lay outside the gene matches. Germline V gene data show CDR1 as SNHLY and CDR2 as FYNNEI. The CDR3 bases are TGTGCCAGCAGCCGGGACAGGGACTCCTACGAGCAGTACTTC. This gives the protein CASSRDRDSYEQYF.

A remark on this clonotype: Only one base separates this from a far larger clonotype, so it likely reflects a read error. The rearrangement joins TRBV6-8 to TRBJ2-3; D remains unclear. Trimming cost V 0 bases and J 11 bases, with 12 bases left between them. Per germline, CDR1 MNHGY and CDR2 SAAAGT. The CDR3 covers 13 residues. The CDR3 region has the DNA TGTGCCAGCAGTTACTCGATCCGTAATAGGCAGTATTTT. Translated, it gives CASSYSIRNRQYF.

This clonotype occurred many times. The chain couples TRBV21-1 to TRBJ2-1; the D call in the table, TRBD2, was not verified against the DNA. TRBV21-1 counts as a pseudogene. CDR3 length: 16 residues. The CDR3, as DNA: TGTGCCAGCAGCGCAAACGGGACTAGCGGGTTCGATGAGCAGTTCTTC. Residues: CASSANGTSGFDEQFF.

This clonotype came up many times. The CDR3 DNA sequence: TGTGCCAGCAGCTTAGTCCCAGGGGGAAGTCGCGGTGAGCAGTTCTTC. The encoded protein is CASSLVPGGSRGEQFF. J is TRBJ2-1 and V is TRBV7-6; 7 bases map to TRBD1. The junction had 12 bases not matched to a gene; V was cut back by 1 base and J by 9 bases. Germline CDR1 is SGHVS and CDR2 is FNYEAQ. This CDR3 region has 16 residues.

This clonotype was seen at least ten times. The chain couples TRBV5-1 to TRBJ2-1, with D perhaps TRBD2 (6 bases). The CDR3 sequence is 15 residues long. CDR1 is SGHRS and CDR2 is YFSETQ in the germline V gene. V lost 4 bases and J 9 bases, leaving 20 bases between the germline ends. In DNA, the CDR3 is TGCGCCAGCAGCCCGGTGGGGTCTAGCGATGGTGAGCAGTTCTTC. Its protein product is CASSPVGSSDGEQFF.

This clonotype was counted ten times or more. The genes are TRBV12-3 or TRBV12-4 and TRBJ2-7; D gene ambiguous. With 3 bases removed from V and 3 bases from J, the gap between germline ends came to 12 bases. This CDR3 has 14 residues. This chain's CDR3 is CASSFSPSHYEQYF. DNA of the CDR3: TGTGCCAGCAGTTTTAGTCCATCCCACTACGAGCAGTACTTC.

This clonotype was seen ten or more times. The V gene is TRBV27, the J gene TRBJ1-5, with D perhaps matching TRBD1 (5 bases). Germline V gene sequence: CDR1 MNHEY, CDR2 SMNVEV (reference sequence). This CDR3 is built from 15 residues. Trimming took off 5 bases at V and 2 bases at J, with 13 bases between the two ends. Here the CDR3 reads CASSQGTGGNQPQHF. The DNA of the CDR3 is TGTGCCAGCAGTCAGGGAACAGGTGGCAATCAGCCCCAGCATTTT.

This clonotype was detected ten times or more. The J gene is TRBJ1-5, the V gene TRBV5-1, with 9 bases matching TRBD1. V trimming: 2 bases; J trimming: 2 bases; junction bases outside the gene matches: 17. The CDR3 consists of 20 residues. The germline V gene has CDR1 SGHRS and CDR2 YFSETQ. The CDR3 region is CASSLPRNITGGTGNQPQHF. The DNA for the CDR3 is TGCGCCAGCAGCTTACCACGAAATATTACAGGGGGCACGGGCAATCAGCCCCAGCATTTT.

The chain is built from TRBV6-6 and TRBJ1-1; D perhaps matches TRBD1 (5 bases). The CDR3 spans 16 residues. The V and J ends lost 2 bases and 3 bases respectively, with 16 bases between them. The germline CDR1 and CDR2 sequences are MNHNY and SVGAGI (reference sequence). CDR3: CASSYPKEGLDTEAFF. The CDR3 region has the DNA TGTGCCAGCAGTTACCCTAAAGAGGGGCTGGACACTGAAGCTTTCTTT.

This chain links TRBV12-3 or TRBV12-4 with TRBJ2-5; 7 bases are shared with TRBD2. The CDR3 runs to 15 residues. V trimming: 7 bases; J trimming: 5 bases; junction bases outside the gene matches: 13. The CDR3 protein is CASTVGGGSGETQYF. The CDR3 region has the DNA TGTGCCAGCACCGTCGGGGGAGGGTCTGGGGAGACCCAGTACTTC.

The sample holds many counts of this clonotype. The chain uses TRBV5-1 and TRBJ2-1; D unresolved. V lost 5 bases and J 5 bases, leaving 8 bases between the germline ends. The CDR3 totals 12 residues. Looked up from germline, CDR1 is SGHRS and CDR2 is YFSETQ. The CDR3 loop is CASSLLNNEQFF. The CDR3 DNA sequence: TGCGCCAGCAGTTTACTCAACAATGAGCAGTTCTTC.

The table lists this clonotype with many counts. The chain recombines TRBV5-6 with TRBJ2-1; D is undetermined. The CDR3 extends over 11 amino acids. Germline CDR1 reads SGHDT; CDR2 reads YYEEEE. V was cut by 7 bases and J by 10 bases, with 12 bases left in between. CDR3: CASPSGEEQFF. The CDR3 region has the DNA TGTGCCAGCCCATCCGGCGAGGAGCAGTTCTTC.